Presented here are 21 T cell receptor beta chains from one specimen sequenced in a study of metastatic and nonmetastatic thyroid tumors. Not a single patient had been given any form of treatment at any point before undergoing thyroid surgery. TCRdb called clones again from the PCR reads with MiXCR. Of some 15,000 clones listed, roughly 24% are singletons. The sample consisted of adjacent normal tissue. The source of these receptors is a female donor with papillary thyroid cancer or a benign thyroid nodule (not recorded which). Some clones in this sample may be carry-over from other donors' samples.

This clone was detected a few times. This rearrangement joins TRBV6-1 to TRBJ2-1; 7 bases are a match to TRBD2. Germline CDR1 is MNHNS and CDR2 is SASEGT. J gave up 7 bases and V 6 bases, and 12 bases lay outside the gene matches. The CDR3 sequence is 15 residues long. The CDR3 is CASRESGVRRNEQFF. CDR3 sequence (DNA): TGTGCCAGCAGGGAGAGCGGGGTACGCCGAAATGAGCAGTTCTTC.

This clone was detected a few times. The chain combines TRBV7-2 with TRBJ2-1; TRBD2 matches at 13 bases. V dropped 4 bases and J dropped 10; count of bases not matched to a gene: 7. Germline V gives CDR1 SGHTA, CDR2 FQGNSA. This CDR3 has 15 residues. CDR3 bases: TGTGCCAGCAGCTCCGGACTAGCGGGAGAGGGAGAGCAGTTCTTC. It yields the protein CASSSGLAGEGEQFF.

This chain links TRBV6-2 or TRBV6-3 with TRBJ1-6, with 7 bases fitting TRBD1. This CDR3 contains 14 residues. Germline V lookup: CDR1 MNHEY, CDR2 SVGEGT. J gave up 7 bases and V 9 bases, and 9 bases lay outside the gene matches. The CDR3 loop reads CASLDRRTNSPLHF. The CDR3 bases are TGTGCCAGTTTGGACAGGCGTACGAATTCACCCCTCCACTTT.

Comment on this clone: At one end, the junction sequence differs from germline, possibly due to a read error. The rearrangement uses TRBV11-2 and TRBJ2-1, with TRBD2 identical over 7 bases. The CDR3 extends over 18 amino acids. The germline gives CDR1 SGHAT, CDR2 FQNNGV. Written as DNA, the CDR3 is TGTGCCAGCAGCTTAGATGTAGCGGGTCCAGGGTACTACAATGAACAGTTCTTC. It specifies CASSLDVAGPGYYNEQFF.

This clone is labeled medium-sized. The rearrangement links TRBV18 to TRBJ2-1; D remains ambiguous. Germline V gene data show CDR1 as KGHSH and CDR2 as LQKENI. This CDR3 region has 14 residues. V gave up 2 bases and J gave up 5 bases, with 10 bases separating them. The CDR3 is CASSPSSANNEQFF. CDR3 in DNA: TGTGCCAGCTCACCAAGCTCCGCGAACAATGAGCAGTTCTTC.

Comments on this clone: Possible read error: a much larger clone is one base away. This rearrangement joins TRBV30 to TRBJ2-7; 7 nucleotides align to TRBD1. This CDR3 is built from 11 residues. Germline CDR1 is GTSNPN and CDR2 is SVGIG (reference sequence). The CDR3 region is CVWSREGAMNF. The CDR3 bases are TGTGTCTGGAGCCGAGAGGGGGCTATGAACTTC.

This clone was detected only a few times. DNA for the CDR3: TGTGCCAGCACACAGGGTGAGGACACTGAAGCTTTCTTT. Amino acids: CASTQGEDTEAFF. This chain joins TRBV2 and TRBJ1-1; weak D call: TRBD1 (6 bases). Germline V gives CDR1 SNHLY, CDR2 FYNNEI. The CDR3 covers 13 residues. With 7 bases removed from V and 3 bases from J, the gap between germline ends came to 12 bases.

This clone has a single count. This chain links TRBV5-4 with TRBJ2-7; D perhaps matches TRBD1 (5 bases). This CDR3 comprises 14 residues. V lost 1 base, J lost 1 base, and 9 bases lay in between. Germline V CDR1 and CDR2: SGHNT, YYREEE (reference sequence). The DNA of the CDR3 is TGTGCCAGCAGCTTGTCCGACAGTTCCTACGAGCAGTACTTC. It is translated as CASSLSDSSYEQYF.

In this sample, this clone turned up a few times. The rearrangement links TRBV6-1 to TRBJ1-2; possible D gene TRBD1, 5 bases. Germline CDR1 is MNHNS and CDR2 is SASEGT. Between the trimmed V and J ends, which lost 7 bases and 7 bases, there was a span of 13 bases. This CDR3 spans 12 amino acids. CDR3 coding DNA: TGTGCCAGCAAGTGGGGGGTAGGTGGCTACACCTTC. Its protein product is CASKWGVGGYTF.

This clone is deemed large. The gene calls are TRBV25-1 and TRBJ2-1; 10 bases align to TRBD2. The V segment lost 2 bases and the J segment 4 bases; nucleotides outside the gene matches: 5. Germline CDR1 is MGHDK and CDR2 is SYGVNS. CDR3 size: 16 residues. CDR3 amino acids: CASSEQAGGPYNEQFF. The CDR3 coding sequence is TGTGCCAGCAGTGAACAAGCGGGAGGGCCTTACAATGAGCAGTTCTTC.

This chain links TRBV20-1 with TRBJ1-1; the D is unclear. The CDR3 totals 16 residues. V was shortened by 0 bases and J by 4 bases, with 18 bases between the two germline ends. Germline lookup yields CDR1 DFQATT and CDR2 SNEGSKA (reference sequence). CDR3 protein: CSARDQGRGRLTEAFF. The CDR3 nucleotides are TGCAGTGCTAGAGATCAAGGGCGAGGGAGGCTCACTGAAGCTTTCTTT.

The chain links TRBV6-2 or TRBV6-3 to TRBJ2-3; the D gene could be TRBD1 or TRBD2 (7 bases each). Germline V CDR1 and CDR2: MNHEY, SVGEGT. The CDR3 contains 15 residues. Trimming left V 5 bases short and J 8 bases short, with 20 bases between. The CDR3 DNA reads as TGTGCCAGCAGTCCACCTAGCGGCCCAGGGGGTACGCAGTATTTT. Its protein product is CASSPPSGPGGTQYF.

A remark on this clone: An end of the junction does not agree with germline; a read error may underlie this. The chain uses TRBV12-3 or TRBV12-4 and TRBJ1-6; D is unclear. The CDR3 is 16 residues long. CDR3 nucleotide sequence: TGTGCCAGCAGTTTATCCCCGGCCGGGTGGGGTTCACCCCCCCACTTT. Translating gives CASSLSPAGWGSPPHF.

The rearrangement joins TRBV2 to TRBJ1-4; the match to TRBD1 covers 12 bases. Looked up from germline, CDR1 is SNHLY and CDR2 is FYNNEI. The CDR3 is 20 residues long. V lost 8 bases and J lost 0; bases outside the gene matches: 16. The CDR3 DNA reads as TGTGCCAGCCTCCGGGACAGGGGGCTCCAGGGAGGCCCAACTAATGAAAAACTGTTTTTT. Residues: CASLRDRGLQGGPTNEKLFF.

CDR3 nucleotide sequence: TGTGCCAGCTCACCTTTCACTACAGATCATGAAAAACTGTTTTTT. Its translation: CASSPFTTDHEKLFF. The chain joins TRBV18 to TRBJ1-4, with D unclear. V dropped 3 bases and J dropped 6 bases, with 14 bases sitting between them. CDR3 size: 15 residues. In germline, CDR1 is KGHSH, CDR2 LQKENI.

This sequence joins TRBV30 and TRBJ2-3, with TRBD2 matching 10 bases. The CDR3 spans 15 residues. Germline V gene lookup returns CDR1 GTSNPN and CDR2 SVGIG (reference sequence). The junction had 5 bases not matched to a gene; V was cut back by 3 bases and J by 2 bases. CDR3 DNA: TGTGCCTGGAGGCTAGCGGGAGTGTACACAGATACGCAGTATTTT. Protein: CAWRLAGVYTDTQYF.

Details on this clone: No conserved phenylalanine or tryptophan ends this CDR3, so it is likely a read error. The chain combines TRBV20-1 with TRBJ1-5; maybe TRBD1 (6 bases). Germline V gives CDR1 DFQATT, CDR2 SNEGSKA (reference sequence). CDR3 length: 15 residues. V gave up 0 bases and J gave up 5 bases, with 14 bases separating them. CDR3 sequence (DNA): TGCAGTGCTAGAGATTCAGGGGAATTGGATCAGCCCCAGCATTAT. It encodes CSARDSGELDQPQHY.

As to this clone: At one end, the junction sequence differs from germline, possibly due to a read error. The rearrangement joins TRBV28 to TRBJ2-2; D may be TRBD2 (6 bases). This CDR3 comprises 17 residues. Germline V gene data show CDR1 as MDHEN and CDR2 as SYDVKM. The DNA for the CDR3 is TGTGCTAGCAGTTTAGGCGGGGTAGGTGTCCACACCGGGGAGCTGGTTTTT. Amino acid sequence: CASSLGGVGVHTGELVF.

Comments on this clone: Other DNA sequences in this sample translate to the same CDR3. The chain uses TRBV27 and TRBJ2-3; TRBD1 matches 9 bases. V lost 0 bases and J lost 8; bases outside the gene matches: 15. The CDR3 covers 18 residues. Germline values: CDR1 MNHEY, CDR2 SMNVEV (reference sequence). The chain's CDR3 is CASSLSVLRDRVEVTQYF. DNA for the CDR3: TGTGCCAGCAGTTTATCGGTCCTCCGGGACAGGGTCGAAGTTACGCAGTATTTT.

In the case of this clone: A clone one base away is much larger, so this may be a read error. The conserved phenylalanine or tryptophan normally closing the CDR3 is absent here, so this likely arose from a read error. This rearrangement joins TRBV3-1 to TRBJ2-7; a possible D gene is TRBD2 (5 bases). The V gene's germline CDR1 is LGHDT and CDR2 YNNKEL (reference sequence). The V end lost 1 base, the J end lost 0 bases, and 7 bases lay between the germline ends. CDR3 length: 14 residues. This chain's CDR3 is CASSQGLNSYEQYL. The CDR3 nucleotides read TGTGCCAGCAGCCAAGGACTAAACTCCTACGAGCAGTACCTC.

This clone was seen a handful of times. The DNA for the CDR3 is TGTGCCAGCAGTGAATTAGGCAGGTCTTTGCACGAGCAGTACTTC. Its protein product is CASSELGRSLHEQYF. The chain links TRBV25-1 to TRBJ2-7, with unresolved D. The CDR3 loop spans 15 amino acids. Germline CDR1 MGHDK, CDR2 SYGVNS. Trimming cost V 1 base and J 5 bases, with 15 bases left between them.